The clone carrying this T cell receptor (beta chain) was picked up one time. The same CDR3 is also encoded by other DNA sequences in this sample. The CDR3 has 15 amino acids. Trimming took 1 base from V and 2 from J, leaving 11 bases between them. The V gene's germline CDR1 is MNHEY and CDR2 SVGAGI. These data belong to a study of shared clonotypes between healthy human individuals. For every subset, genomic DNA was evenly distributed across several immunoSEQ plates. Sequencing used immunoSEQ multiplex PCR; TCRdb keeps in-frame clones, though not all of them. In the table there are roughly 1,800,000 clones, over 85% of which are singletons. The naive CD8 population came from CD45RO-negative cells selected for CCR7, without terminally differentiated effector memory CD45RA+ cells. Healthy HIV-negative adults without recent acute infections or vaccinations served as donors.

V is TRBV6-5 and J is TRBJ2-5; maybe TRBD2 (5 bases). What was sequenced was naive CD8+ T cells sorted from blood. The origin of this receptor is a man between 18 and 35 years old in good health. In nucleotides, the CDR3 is TGTGCCAGCAGTTACTGGGCCGGGAATCAAGAGACCCAGTACTTC. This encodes CASSYWAGNQETQYF.